The sequence of this T cell receptor (beta chain) was determined in a study of graft-versus-host responses after intestinal transplantation. This table comes from immunoSEQ multiplex PCR, and its TCRdb copy is limited to in-frame clones, with some not included. The sample holds about 130,000 clones, 85% to 95% seen once. Regarding the study as a whole: Peak GvH clone levels in circulation were associated with early post-transplant HvG declines.

This CDR3 is built from 11 residues. Trimming left V 11 bases short and J 8 bases short, with 12 bases between. CDR1 is SNHLY and CDR2 is FYNNEI in the germline V gene. Only a few counts were recorded for this clone. Its antigen is currently unknown. The gene calls are TRBV2 and TRBJ1-4; TRBD1 might be the D (5 bases). The sample here was unstimulated CD4+ T cells sorted from spleen or lymph node cells, taken before intestinal transplant. The TCR was taken from a human donor who received an intestinal transplant. The CDR3 spells CAGGVGEKLFF. CDR3 coding DNA: TGTGCCGGGGGGGTCGGGGAAAAACTGTTTTTT.